Sequencing of this T cell receptor (beta chain) was carried out in a study of T cells in tuberculosis. There are 14 residues in the CDR3. Germline V CDR1 and CDR2: SGDLS, YYNGEE. The V end lost 0 bases, the J end lost 4 bases, and 10 bases lay between the germline ends. Method: immunoSEQ multiplex PCR; TCRdb's copy keeps in-frame clones and lacks some. The table has tens of thousands of clones, 93% seen once; the top ten hold 6% to 7.5%. Findings and limits, study-wide: The TCR-beta difference was not significant; alpha differences partly reflected length.

For this clone: The target antigen is unknown.

The sequence derives from a donor aged 10-29 years with latent tuberculosis or without tuberculosis infection. The sequencing input was PBMCs. J is TRBJ1-2 and V is TRBV9; D is uncertain. CDR3 in DNA: TGTGCCAGCAGCGTAGTCGGGGTTGGCTATGGCTACACCTTC. Translated, it gives CASSVVGVGYGYTF.